The next 31 T cell receptor beta chains were all read from a single sample in a study of T cell responses to AZD1222 COVID-19 vaccine. Method: immunoSEQ multiplex PCR; TCRdb's copy keeps in-frame clones and lacks some. The sample lists about 260,000 clones, roughly 93% occurring once. This specimen was peripheral blood, taken on day 0 of AZD1222 vaccination. The receptor source for this set is an adult in good health.

The chain has TRBV20-1 and TRBJ2-1; no reliable D call. Germline CDR1 reads DFQATT; CDR2 reads SNEGSKA (reference sequence). V was cut by 3 bases and J by 5 bases, with 5 bases left in between. The CDR3 runs 11 residues. CDR3: CSASRNNEQFF. The CDR3 DNA reads TGCAGTGCTAGTCGGAACAATGAGCAGTTCTTC.

The rearrangement uses TRBV7-2 and TRBJ2-3; 11 nucleotides align to TRBD2. The CDR3 is 17 amino acids. CDR1 SGHTA and CDR2 FQGNSA come from the germline V gene. J was trimmed by 0 bases and V by 3 bases; bases with no gene match: 5. The CDR3 reads CASSFRLAGPSTDTQYF. The CDR3 coding sequence is TGTGCCAGCAGCTTTAGACTAGCGGGACCGAGCACAGATACGCAGTATTTT.

This clone was seen a few times. Other nucleotide sequences from this sample produce the same CDR3. The chain combines TRBV3-1 (or the pseudogene TRBV3-2) with TRBJ2-5, with 8 bases fitting TRBD2. The CDR3 length is 18 residues. From germline, CDR1 is LGHDT and CDR2 YNNKEL (reference sequence). V shed 0 bases, J shed 4 bases, and the junction held 13 bases outside the gene matches. CDR3 sequence (DNA): TGTGCCAGCAGCCAAGATGGGGGGCCGGGGGGGCCTCGAGAGACCCAGTACTTC. Amino acid sequence: CASSQDGGPGGPRETQYF.

The CDR3 is CASSYNRRGQPQHF. The CDR3 DNA sequence: TGTGCCAGCAGTTACAACAGAAGGGGTCAGCCCCAGCATTTT. V is TRBV6-5 and J is TRBJ1-5; D possibly corresponds to TRBD1 (5 bases). The CDR3 runs 14 residues. The V and J ends lost 2 bases and 6 bases respectively, with 11 bases between them. Germline lookup yields CDR1 MNHEY and CDR2 SVGAGI.

The chain carries TRBV7-2 and TRBJ2-7, with D perhaps given as TRBD1 or TRBD2 (6 bases each). Trimming shortened V by 5 bases and J by 1 base, and 15 bases separated the two germline ends. There are 15 residues in the CDR3. Germline assignment: CDR1 SGHTA and CDR2 FQGNSA. CDR3 loop: CASSLGGGLSYEQYF. The CDR3 DNA follows: TGTGCCAGCAGCCTGGGGGGCGGCCTTTCCTACGAGCAGTACTTC.

This sequence joins TRBV7-9 and TRBJ2-4; D might be TRBD1 (6 bases). The CDR3 totals 17 residues. The germline gives CDR1 SEHNR, CDR2 FQNEAQ (reference sequence). The V and J ends lost 5 bases and 5 bases respectively, with 22 bases between them. The DNA for the CDR3 is TGTGCCAGCAGCCCGCACGCAAGACGGACAGATCAAAACATTCAGTACTTC. This gives the protein CASSPHARRTDQNIQYF.

This clone has only a few counts. The rearrangement joins TRBV28 to TRBJ1-3; weak D call: TRBD1 (5 bases). Germline-derived CDR1 and CDR2 are MDHEN and SYDVKM. The length of the CDR3 is 15 residues. Trimming took off 4 bases at V and 4 bases at J, with 14 bases between the two ends. CDR3 DNA sequence: TGTGCCAGCAGTTCACCCCCAGGGTCGGGAAACACCATATATTTT. Protein sequence: CASSSPPGSGNTIYF.

With respect to this clone: Other DNA sequences from this sample encode an identical CDR3 as well. This chain uses TRBV12-3 or TRBV12-4 with TRBJ2-7; D is undetermined. This CDR3 comprises 11 residues. V was pared by 3 bases and J by 1 base, with 1 base between. CDR3 in amino acids: CASSFSYEQYF. The CDR3 coding sequence is TGTGCCAGCAGTTTTTCCTACGAGCAGTACTTC.

This clone was seen only once. The chain is built from TRBV28 and TRBJ2-7; D is possibly TRBD1 or TRBD2 (5 bases each). V lost 6 bases, J lost 5 bases, and 17 bases lay in between. The CDR3 contains 14 residues. Germline CDR1 MDHEN, CDR2 SYDVKM. DNA of the CDR3: TGTGCCAGCAGCATGTTTGGGACCCCTAACGAGCAGTACTTC. Protein product: CASSMFGTPNEQYF.

This chain links TRBV9 with TRBJ2-3, with TRBD1 identical over 7 bases. From germline, CDR1 is SGDLS and CDR2 YYNGEE. The V and J ends lost 3 bases and 2 bases, in that order; junction bases with no gene match: 3. The CDR3 is 14 residues long. CDR3 nucleotide sequence: TGTGCCAGCAGCGCAGGGGGTATCACAGATACGCAGTATTTT. Translating gives CASSAGGITDTQYF.

The chain carries TRBV6-5 and TRBJ2-3; D might be TRBD1 or TRBD2, each matching 5 bases. This CDR3 contains 16 residues. The V gene lost 0 bases and the J gene lost 1 base, with 11 bases spanning the gap. CDR1 MNHEY and CDR2 SVGAGI come from the germline V gene. The CDR3 nucleotides are TGTGCCAGCAGTTACTCTCGGGGCATAGGCACAGATACGCAGTATTTT. This sequence encodes CASSYSRGIGTDTQYF.

The chain joins TRBV27 to TRBJ2-1, with no clear D. The V gene lost 2 bases and the J gene lost 9 bases, with 11 bases spanning the gap. The CDR3 loop spans 13 amino acids. CDR1 is MNHEY and CDR2 is SMNVEV in the germline V gene (reference sequence). CDR3 coding DNA: TGTGCCAGCAGTTTAGCTCTAGATACTGAGCAGTTCTTC. Translating it yields CASSLALDTEQFF.

This chain joins TRBV5-4 and TRBJ1-1; D is perhaps TRBD1 (5 bases). Per germline, CDR1 SGHNT and CDR2 YYREEE (reference sequence). The CDR3 spans 15 residues. The V end was cut by 2 bases, the J end by 3 bases, with 14 bases between. CDR3 nucleotides: TGTGCCAGCAGCTTAGGTGGGTCACAGGACACTGAAGCTTTCTTT. The encoded protein is CASSLGGSQDTEAFF.

The chain recombines TRBV18 with TRBJ2-7, with TRBD1 as a possible D gene (5 bases). CDR3 length equals 13 residues. The germline V gene encodes CDR1 KGHSH and CDR2 LQKENI. The V end lost 3 bases, the J end lost 0 bases, and 6 bases lay between the germline ends. CDR3 protein: CASSPDISYEQYF. The CDR3, as DNA: TGTGCCAGCTCACCGGACATCTCCTACGAGCAGTACTTC. The full variable domain, its missing parts supplied by reference TRBV18 and TRBJ2-7, is NAGVMQNPRHLVRRRGQEARLRCSPMKGHSHVYWYRQLPEEGLKFMVYLQKENIIDESGMPKERFSAEFPKEGPSILRIQQVVRGDSAAYFCASSPDISYEQYFGPGTRLTVT.

About this clone itself: Other DNA sequences from this sample encode an identical CDR3 as well. The chain recombines TRBV7-8 with TRBJ2-5; TRBD1 matches at 8 bases. The CDR3 covers 13 residues. J was trimmed by 4 bases and V by 5 bases; bases with no gene match: 3. Germline V gene lookup returns CDR1 SGHVS and CDR2 FQNEAQ. In DNA form, the CDR3 reads TGTGCCAGCAGCCTGGACAGGGTAGAGACCCAGTACTTC. Translation: CASSLDRVETQYF.

This chain uses TRBV10-3 with TRBJ2-3, with a tentative D call TRBD2 (6 bases). The germline V gene has CDR1 ENHRY and CDR2 SYGVKD. V lost 0 bases and J 2 bases, leaving 12 bases between the germline ends. There are 16 residues in the CDR3. The CDR3: CAISESGGVNTDTQYF. The DNA of the CDR3 is TGTGCCATCAGTGAGTCAGGAGGGGTCAACACAGATACGCAGTATTTT.

The chain couples TRBV19 to TRBJ1-1; D remains ambiguous. The length of the CDR3 is 14 residues. V was trimmed by 5 bases and J by 5 bases, leaving 15 bases between them. Germline-derived CDR1 and CDR2 are LNHDA and SQIVND (reference sequence). The CDR3 here is CASSADGRMTEAFF. In DNA, the CDR3 is TGTGCCAGTAGTGCCGACGGACGGATGACTGAAGCTTTCTTT.

The V and J genes are TRBV25-1 and TRBJ1-6; no clear D. Per germline, CDR1 MGHDK and CDR2 SYGVNS. Trimming removed 3 bases at V and 8 bases at J, with 14 bases between. The CDR3 spans 15 residues. CDR3 in amino acids: CASSDSGLIDSPLHF. In nucleotides, the CDR3 is TGTGCCAGCAGTGATTCGGGCCTAATTGATTCACCCCTCCACTTT.

The chain has TRBV13 and TRBJ1-1, with D perhaps TRBD1 (5 bases). CDR3 length equals 15 residues. The germline gives CDR1 PRHDT, CDR2 FYEKMQ (reference sequence). Trimming stripped 2 bases from V and 5 bases from J, with 15 bases between. CDR3 DNA: TGTGCCAGCAGCTTAAACCTCAGGGTTGGTACTGAAGCTTTCTTT. This translates into CASSLNLRVGTEAFF.

Written as DNA, the CDR3 is TGTGCCAGTTCTAACGGGGGAATCCAAGAGACCCAGTACTTC. The encoded protein is CASSNGGIQETQYF. The chain joins TRBV9 to TRBJ2-5, with TRBD2 as a possible D gene (6 bases). Germline V lookup: CDR1 SGDLS, CDR2 YYNGEE. This CDR3 comprises 14 residues. With 8 bases removed from V and 1 base from J, the gap between germline ends came to 15 bases.

This clone was observed a single time. The CDR3: CASSYYSRFRNEQFF. CDR3 coding DNA: TGTGCCAGCAGTTACTATAGTCGATTTCGCAATGAGCAGTTCTTC. J is TRBJ2-1 and V is TRBV6-5; unclear D gene. The CDR3 covers 15 residues. V lost 1 base and J lost 6, with 13 bases in between. Germline V lookup: CDR1 MNHEY, CDR2 SVGAGI.

The J gene is TRBJ2-2, the V gene TRBV7-2, with D unclear. CDR1 SGHTA and CDR2 FQGNSA come from the germline V gene. CDR3 size: 14 residues. Trimming took off 3 bases at V and 1 base at J, with 6 bases between the two ends. Here the CDR3 DNA reads TGTGCCAGCAGCTTCCGACTGAACACCGGGGAGCTGTTTTTT. This codes for CASSFRLNTGELFF. The full variable domain, with the rest looked up from reference TRBV7-2 and TRBJ2-2, is GAGVSQSPSNKVTEKGKDVELRCDPISGHTALYWYRQSLGQGLEFLIYFQGNSAPDKSGLPSDRFSAERTGGSVSTLTIQRTQQEDSAVYLCASSFRLNTGELFFGEGSRLTVL.

The V call is TRBV16, the J call TRBJ1-1; D gene uncertain. This CDR3 has 11 amino acids. The germline gives CDR1 KGHSY, CDR2 FQNENV. V lost 0 bases to trimming and J lost 9 bases, with 5 bases between them. The CDR3 bases are TGTGCCAGCAGCCAATCCACCCAAGCTTTCTTT. Its translation: CASSQSTQAFF.

V is TRBV4-3 and J is TRBJ2-3; 13 bases fit TRBD2. Germline CDR1 LGHNA, CDR2 YSLEER. The CDR3 loop spans 19 amino acids. V dropped 4 bases and J dropped 3; count of bases not matched to a gene: 13. CDR3 coding DNA: TGCGCCAGCAGCCCCGCTACTAGCGGGAGGGTCGAGGAAACAGATACGCAGTATTTT. Translating it yields CASSPATSGRVEETDTQYF.

The CDR3 region is CASTLQGGGGKAFF. CDR3 bases: TGTGCCAGCACCCTCCAAGGGGGCGGAGGGAAAGCTTTCTTT. The rearrangement joins TRBV27 to TRBJ1-1, with 7 bases identical to TRBD1. The CDR3 consists of 14 residues. V trimming: 7 bases; J trimming: 9 bases; junction bases outside the gene matches: 14. CDR1 is MNHEY and CDR2 is SMNVEV in the germline V gene (reference sequence).

V usage is TRBV9 and J usage is TRBJ1-2, with no clear D. The CDR3 loop spans 13 amino acids. The V end lost 0 bases, the J end lost 6 bases, and 9 bases lay between the germline ends. The germline V gene has CDR1 SGDLS and CDR2 YYNGEE. The CDR3 loop is CASSVGNRNGYTF. CDR3 DNA sequence: TGTGCCAGCAGCGTAGGTAACAGAAATGGCTACACCTTC.

The chain joins TRBV29-1 to TRBJ2-7; D is ambiguous. This CDR3 has 14 residues. CDR1 and CDR2 (germline): SQVTM, ANQGSEA. V lost 4 bases, J lost 0 bases, and 13 bases lay in between. In DNA, the CDR3 is TGCAGCGTTGCATTACGGCTAAGCTCCTACGAGCAGTACTTC. Protein product: CSVALRLSSYEQYF.

The rearrangement joins TRBV4-1 to TRBJ2-3; D call uncertain. Germline V gene lookup returns CDR1 MGHRA and CDR2 YSYEKL. V was trimmed by 8 bases and J by 1 base, leaving 10 bases between them. The CDR3 has 13 residues. The CDR3 sequence is CASSSPGTDTQYF. The DNA for the CDR3 is TGCGCCAGCTCCTCCCCCGGCACAGATACGCAGTATTTT.

This clone came up once. The chain carries TRBV9 and TRBJ2-1; 10 bases line up with TRBD2. The V gene end was trimmed by 0 bases and the J gene end by 4 bases; junction bases not matched to a gene: 7. The length of the CDR3 is 17 residues. Per germline, CDR1 SGDLS and CDR2 YYNGEE. The CDR3 nucleotides are TGTGCCAGCAGCGTAGAGGCTAGCGGGGGCCATTACAATGAGCAGTTCTTC. As protein: CASSVEASGGHYNEQFF. The complete variable domain, with remaining parts taken from reference TRBV9 and TRBJ2-1, reads DSGVTQTPKHLITATGQRVTLRCSPRSGDLSVYWYQQSLDQGLQFLIQYYNGEERAKGNILERFSAQQFPDLHSELNLSSLELGDSALYFCASSVEASGGHYNEQFFGPGTRLTVL.

The CDR3 spells CASSFTGTGSEKLFF. As DNA, the CDR3 is TGTGCCAGCAGCTTTACCGGGACAGGGAGTGAAAAACTGTTTTTT. J is TRBJ1-4 and V is TRBV5-5, with 9 bases that match TRBD1. This CDR3 spans 15 amino acids. V lost 2 bases and J lost 7; bases outside the gene matches: 6. The V gene's germline CDR1 is SGHKS and CDR2 YYEKEE (reference sequence).

J is TRBJ1-2 and V is TRBV29-1, with TRBD1 identical over 8 bases. The CDR3 has 18 residues. Germline V gene data show CDR1 as SQVTM and CDR2 as ANQGSEA. V gave up 0 bases and J gave up 2 bases; unmatched junction bases: 14. The CDR3 DNA reads as TGCAGCGTTGAAGATTGGACGGCAGGGGGCCAAGCCAACTATGGCTACACCTTC. Its translation: CSVEDWTAGGQANYGYTF.